These 17 T cell receptor beta chains were all obtained from the same sample, sequenced in a study of blood T cell dynamics during melanoma immunotherapy. Time point reported: week 3, after first cycle of checkpoint inhibitor. Libraries were prepared by immunoSEQ multiplex PCR; TCRdb keeps only in-frame clonotypes and omits some of them. Of thousands of clones listed, over 75% are singletons. The sample was blood, taken from a patient treated with checkpoint blockade. All receptors derive from a human donor with melanoma.

V usage is TRBV11-2 and J usage is TRBJ1-3; a possible D gene is TRBD1 (6 bases). This CDR3 contains 18 residues. The V gene lost 4 bases and the J gene lost 0 bases, with 19 bases spanning the gap. Germline CDR1 reads SGHAT; CDR2 reads FQNNGV. Here the CDR3 DNA reads TGTGCCAGCAGCTCGCCGAGCGGGACAATTCACTCTGGAAACACCATATATTTT. The encoded protein is CASSSPSGTIHSGNTIYF.

The chain is built from TRBV28 and TRBJ2-1; possible D gene TRBD2, 6 bases. V lost 3 bases and J lost 14, with 17 bases in between. Germline V lookup: CDR1 MDHEN, CDR2 SYDVKM. The CDR3 is made up of 13 amino acids. CDR3: CASSFDGRGKEFF. CDR3 nucleotide sequence: TGTGCCAGCAGTTTCGACGGGAGAGGCAAAGAGTTCTTC.

This chain uses TRBV6-6 with TRBJ1-2; D gene ambiguous. CDR1 MNHNY and CDR2 SVGAGI come from the germline V gene (reference sequence). V lost 6 bases to trimming and J lost 4 bases, with 18 bases between them. There are 15 residues in the CDR3. This CDR3 reads CASSSLLGGRYGYTF. The DNA of the CDR3 is TGTGCCAGCAGCTCCCTCCTGGGAGGGCGCTATGGCTACACCTTC.

The J gene is TRBJ2-5, the V gene TRBV30; tentatively, D is TRBD2 (6 bases). Trimming removed 0 bases at V and 1 base at J, with 12 bases between. The CDR3 loop spans 15 amino acids. Germline CDR1 is GTSNPN and CDR2 is SVGIG (reference sequence). For the CDR3, the DNA is TGTGCCTGGAGTGTACTCGGAGGGACCCAAGAGACCCAGTACTTC. It translates to CAWSVLGGTQETQYF.

This sequence joins TRBV19 and TRBJ2-3; 7 bases are shared with TRBD2. CDR3 length: 16 amino acids. Germline V gene data show CDR1 as LNHDA and CDR2 as SQIVND (reference sequence). With V trimmed by 3 bases and J by 4 bases, 10 bases remained unmatched. CDR3 bases: TGTGCCAGTAGTATTCGGGGAGGGGCCGGTGCAGATACGCAGTATTTT. Translating it yields CASSIRGGAGADTQYF.

This clone was observed a few times. This chain joins TRBV15 and TRBJ1-5; D gene unclear. The germline gives CDR1 LNHNV, CDR2 YYDKDF (reference sequence). V lost 0 bases and J 4 bases, leaving 16 bases between the germline ends. The CDR3 length is 17 residues. CDR3 in DNA: TGTGCCACCAGCAGAGACACTTCCCTCCTTAGAAATCAGCCCCAGCATTTT. Translated, it gives CATSRDTSLLRNQPQHF. The full variable domain, its missing parts supplied by reference TRBV15 and TRBJ1-5, is DAMVIQNPRYQVTQFGKPVTLSCSQTLNHNVMYWYQQKSSQAPKLLFHYYDKDFNNEADTPDNFQSRRPNTSFCFLDIRSPGLGDTAMYLCATSRDTSLLRNQPQHFGDGTRLSIL.

This clone was detected only once. CDR3 amino acids: CASSYTHSNQPQHF. The CDR3 DNA sequence: TGTGCCAGCAGTTACACCCATAGCAATCAGCCCCAGCATTTT. The V and J genes are TRBV6-5 and TRBJ1-5; D unresolved. The CDR3 is 14 amino acids. Germline lookup yields CDR1 MNHEY and CDR2 SVGAGI. Trimming stripped 2 bases from V and 0 bases from J, with 5 bases between.

The chain combines TRBV9 with TRBJ2-7; TRBD2 aligns across 10 bases. This CDR3 contains 14 residues. Germline values: CDR1 SGDLS, CDR2 YYNGEE. The V and J ends lost 4 bases and 6 bases, in that order; junction bases with no gene match: 7. CDR3 residues: CASSLRTSGGEQYF. The CDR3 nucleotides read TGTGCCAGCAGCTTAAGGACTAGCGGTGGCGAGCAGTACTTC.

This clone appeared once. V and J are TRBV5-6 and TRBJ2-2, with 10 bases lining up with TRBD1. The CDR3 is made up of 16 amino acids. Per germline, CDR1 SGHDT and CDR2 YYEEEE. After removal of 2 bases from V and 4 bases from J, the junction contained 5 bases not matched to a gene. CDR3 DNA: TGTGCCAGCAGCTTAATCGGGACAGGGGCCACCGGGGAGCTGTTTTTT. Residues: CASSLIGTGATGELFF.

As concerns this clone: Other DNA sequences within the sample encode an identical CDR3. V usage is TRBV25-1 and J usage is TRBJ1-4; a weak D match, TRBD1 (6 bases). The CDR3 loop spans 15 amino acids. Germline V CDR1 and CDR2: MGHDK, SYGVNS. V was cut by 3 bases and J by 7 bases, with 15 bases left in between. The CDR3 sequence is CASSDLRGSGEKLFF. CDR3 nucleotide sequence: TGTGCCAGCAGTGATTTGAGGGGGAGCGGTGAAAAACTGTTTTTT.

The V call is TRBV6-1, the J call TRBJ2-7; TRBD1 might be the D (6 bases). This CDR3 has 11 amino acids. V lost 1 base and J 12 bases, leaving 10 bases between the germline ends. CDR1 MNHNS and CDR2 SASEGT come from the germline V gene. The CDR3 here is CASSEDRERYF. CDR3 in DNA: TGTGCCAGCAGTGAAGACAGGGAGAGGTACTTC.

J is TRBJ1-1 and V is TRBV2; TRBD1 aligns across 10 bases. After removal of 7 bases from V and 3 bases from J, the junction contained 5 bases not matched to a gene. CDR3 size: 14 residues. Germline V gives CDR1 SNHLY, CDR2 FYNNEI. The CDR3 coding sequence is TGTGCCAGCATTAAGGACAGGGGGGACACTGAAGCTTTCTTT. This encodes CASIKDRGDTEAFF.

This chain connects TRBV27 to TRBJ1-5; TRBD1 agrees at 7 bases. This CDR3 is 17 amino acids long. Germline-derived CDR1 and CDR2 are MNHEY and SMNVEV (reference sequence). J gave up 0 bases and V 0 bases, and 5 bases lay outside the gene matches. The DNA for the CDR3 is TGTGCCAGCAGTTTATCGGGACAGTTTTATAGCAATCAGCCCCAGCATTTT. It codes for CASSLSGQFYSNQPQHF.

This rearrangement joins TRBV30 to TRBJ2-1; D may be TRBD2 (7 bases). The CDR3 is 15 amino acids. Trimming took off 0 bases at V and 12 bases at J, with 21 bases between the two ends. Germline loops: CDR1 GTSNPN, CDR2 SVGIG (reference sequence). CDR3 sequence reads: CAWSVRGGAGNRQFF. The CDR3 DNA reads TGTGCCTGGAGTGTACGCGGGGGCGCCGGGAATAGGCAGTTCTTC.

The rearrangement joins TRBV2 to TRBJ2-1; no reliable D call. The germline V gene has CDR1 SNHLY and CDR2 FYNNEI. The CDR3 covers 14 residues. Trimming pared 7 bases from V and 0 bases from J, leaving 10 bases between. CDR3 protein: CASNGPSSYNEQFF. The CDR3 DNA reads TGTGCCAGCAACGGACCAAGCTCCTACAATGAGCAGTTCTTC.

The chain recombines TRBV7-3 with TRBJ2-3, with a possible D match to TRBD2 (5 bases). Germline loops: CDR1 SGHTA, CDR2 FQGTGA. V lost 1 base to trimming and J lost 2 bases, with 10 bases between them. This CDR3 comprises 15 residues. CDR3 amino acids: CASSLIGLNTDTQYF. DNA for the CDR3: TGTGCCAGCAGCTTAATCGGACTTAACACAGATACGCAGTATTTT.

V gene TRBV5-1 combines with J gene TRBJ1-2; 10 bases agree with TRBD1. V trimming: 4 bases; J trimming: 6 bases; junction bases outside the gene matches: 12. The CDR3 has 16 residues. Germline V lookup: CDR1 SGHRS, CDR2 YFSETQ. The CDR3: CASSARDRGESDGYTF. In DNA form, the CDR3 reads TGCGCCAGCAGCGCCCGGGACAGGGGAGAGAGTGATGGCTACACCTTC.